The sequence of this T cell receptor beta chain was determined in a study of lymphopenia after photon versus proton radiotherapy. Findings of the study overall: Proton therapy kept repertoires fairly stable, unlike photons, which gained effector/memory cells. After the lymphocyte nadir, photon-treated repertoires showed oligoclonal expansion, especially of CD8+ Temra cells. A bigger post-nadir fall in TCR diversity correlated inversely with survival time in deceased patients.

Note on this clone: Its antigen is currently unknown.

There are 15 residues in the CDR3. The ends lost 3 bases at V and 9 bases at J; junction bases unmatched: 9. Looked up from germline, CDR1 is SGHAT and CDR2 is FQNNGV. Some clones are missing from TCRdb's copy, which holds only in-frame ones; the method was immunoSEQ multiplex PCR. The sample records tens of thousands of clones, 65% to 85% being singletons. The sequence came from a man in his 60s with pancreatic cancer. The sample in question was peripheral blood, obtained from a patient treated with proton-based radiotherapy. The chain joins TRBV11-2 to TRBJ2-1; 9 bases map to TRBD1. The CDR3 nucleotides read TGTGCCAGCAGCTTTCCATGGACAGGGGATGGTGAGCAGTTCTTC. This gives the protein CASSFPWTGDGEQFF.